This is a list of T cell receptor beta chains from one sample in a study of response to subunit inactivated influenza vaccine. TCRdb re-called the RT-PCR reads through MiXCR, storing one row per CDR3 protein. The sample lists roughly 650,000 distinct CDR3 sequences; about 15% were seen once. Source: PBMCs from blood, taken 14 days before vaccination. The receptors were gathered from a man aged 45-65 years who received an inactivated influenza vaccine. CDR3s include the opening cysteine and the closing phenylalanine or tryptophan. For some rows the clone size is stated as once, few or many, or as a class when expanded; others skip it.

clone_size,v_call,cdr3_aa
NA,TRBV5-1,CASTYGTPGYYEQYF
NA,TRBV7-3,CASSFSPQETQYF
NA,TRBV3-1,CASSQGLAGGDKFF
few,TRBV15,CATSRDEVGIPGFAEAFF
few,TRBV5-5,CASSSEYIPGTSRNEQFF
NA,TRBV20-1,CSAQYYGYTF
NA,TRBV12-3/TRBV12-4,CASSLIFGQETQYF
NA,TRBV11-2,CASSLPGRGEKLFF
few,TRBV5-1,CASSLGRGARTDTQYF
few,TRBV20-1,CSARDQRAGINTGELFF
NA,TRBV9,CASSPQTGYTEAFF
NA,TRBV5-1,CASSLSGTVANYGYTF
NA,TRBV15,CATAGGPYNEQFF
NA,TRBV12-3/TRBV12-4,CASSRLAGYTDTQYF
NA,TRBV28,CASGTYVALGRSSYEQYF
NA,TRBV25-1,CASRDVGGPETQYF
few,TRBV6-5,CASSLGQAANEKLFF
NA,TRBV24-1,CATSDLTSGLYNEQFF
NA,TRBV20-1,CSATQHGTRSGEQYF
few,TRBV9,CASSVRDRGYNEQFF
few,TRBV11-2,CASSLVTQRNNEQFF
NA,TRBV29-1,CSVHRIPEAFF
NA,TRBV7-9,CASAEGTSGSRETQYF
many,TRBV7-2,CASSLWVNTDTQYF
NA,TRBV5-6,CATSAGPYEQYF
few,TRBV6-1,CASKDRGRNYEQYF
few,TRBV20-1,CSAPLTGVSETQYF
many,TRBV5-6,CASSFVEVHNEQFF
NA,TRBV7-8,CASSLREGQEKLFF
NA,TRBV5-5,CASSRPGTGNPEQYF
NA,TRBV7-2,CASSFDRLTYNEQFF
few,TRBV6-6,CASSYSGGQGDEQFF
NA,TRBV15,CATGRPNQPQHF
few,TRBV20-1,CSAREQGYYGYTF
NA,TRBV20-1,CSARDRVTAQETQYF
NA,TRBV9,CASSAFVAGESEQFF
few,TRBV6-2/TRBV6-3,CASSYLSSGGLQETQYF
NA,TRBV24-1,CATSDAVGQETQYF
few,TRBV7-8,CASSPHARSYEQYF
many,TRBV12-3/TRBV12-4,CASSPSRRAIYEQYF
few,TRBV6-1,CASSRNAGESYEQYF